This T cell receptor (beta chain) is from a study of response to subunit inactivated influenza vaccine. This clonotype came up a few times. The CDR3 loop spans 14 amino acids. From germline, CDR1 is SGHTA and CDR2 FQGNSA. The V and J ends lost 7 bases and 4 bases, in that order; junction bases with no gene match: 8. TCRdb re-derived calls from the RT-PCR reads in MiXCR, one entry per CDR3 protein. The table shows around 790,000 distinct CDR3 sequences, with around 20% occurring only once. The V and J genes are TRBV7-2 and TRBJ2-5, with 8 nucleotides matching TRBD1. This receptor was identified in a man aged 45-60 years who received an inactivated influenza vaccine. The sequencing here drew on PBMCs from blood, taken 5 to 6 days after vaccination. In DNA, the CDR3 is TGTGCCAGCACCGACAGGGGATTAACAGAGACCCAGTACTTC. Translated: CASTDRGLTETQYF.